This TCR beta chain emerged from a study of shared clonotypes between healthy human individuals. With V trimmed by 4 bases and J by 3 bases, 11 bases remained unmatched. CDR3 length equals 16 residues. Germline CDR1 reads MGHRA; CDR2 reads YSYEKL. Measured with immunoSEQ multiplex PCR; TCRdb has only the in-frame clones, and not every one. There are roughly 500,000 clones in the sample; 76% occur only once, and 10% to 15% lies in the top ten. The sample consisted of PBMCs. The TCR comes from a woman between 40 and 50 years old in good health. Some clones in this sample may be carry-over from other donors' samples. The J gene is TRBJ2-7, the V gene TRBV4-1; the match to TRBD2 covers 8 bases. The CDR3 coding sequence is TGCGCCAGCAGCCCCGCCCCCGGGACTAGAGACTACGAGCAGTACTTC. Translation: CASSPAPGTRDYEQYF.